Sequencing of this T cell receptor (beta chain) was carried out in a study of cytomegalovirus exposure and HLA in healthy donors. TCRdb keeps only in-frame clones here, not all; method: immunoSEQ multiplex PCR. The table lists fewer than 200,000 clones, 85% of them singletons, with approximately 16% in the top ten. The CDR3 is made up of 15 amino acids. The clonotype comes from a man aged 18 to 29 in good health and CMV-seropositive. J is TRBJ2-5 and V is TRBV1; the DNA was not compared with TRBD2, the D call given in the table. TRBV1 is assigned pseudogene status. Source material: PBMCs. The chain's CDR3 is CTSSQDRKGRETQYF. CDR3 sequence (DNA): TGCACCAGCAGCCAAGATCGGAAAGGGAGAGAGACCCAGTACTTC.